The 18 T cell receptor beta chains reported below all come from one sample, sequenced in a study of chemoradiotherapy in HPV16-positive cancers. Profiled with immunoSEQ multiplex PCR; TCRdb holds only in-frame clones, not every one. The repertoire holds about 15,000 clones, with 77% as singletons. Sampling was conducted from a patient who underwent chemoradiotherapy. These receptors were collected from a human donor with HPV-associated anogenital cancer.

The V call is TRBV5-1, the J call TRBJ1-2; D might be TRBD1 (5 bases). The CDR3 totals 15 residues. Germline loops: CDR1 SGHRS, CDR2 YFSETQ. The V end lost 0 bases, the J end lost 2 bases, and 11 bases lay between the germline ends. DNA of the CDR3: TGCGCCAGCAGCTTGGTAGGGGACCTCAACTATGGCTACACCTTC. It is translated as CASSLVGDLNYGYTF.

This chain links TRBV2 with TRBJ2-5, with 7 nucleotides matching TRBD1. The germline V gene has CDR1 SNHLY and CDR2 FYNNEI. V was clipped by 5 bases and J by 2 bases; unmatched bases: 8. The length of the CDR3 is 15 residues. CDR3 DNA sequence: TGTGCCAGCAGTCCGGCCGGGACAGAACAAGAGACCCAGTACTTC. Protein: CASSPAGTEQETQYF.

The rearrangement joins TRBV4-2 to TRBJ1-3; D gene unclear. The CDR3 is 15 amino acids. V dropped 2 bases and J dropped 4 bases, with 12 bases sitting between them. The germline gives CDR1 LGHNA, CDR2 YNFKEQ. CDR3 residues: CASSQTTVAGNTIYF. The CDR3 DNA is TGTGCCAGCAGCCAAACCACAGTCGCGGGAAACACCATATATTTT.

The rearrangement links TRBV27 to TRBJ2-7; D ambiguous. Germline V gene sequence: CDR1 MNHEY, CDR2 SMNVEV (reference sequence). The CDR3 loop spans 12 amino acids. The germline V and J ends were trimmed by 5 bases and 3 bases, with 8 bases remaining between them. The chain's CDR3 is CASSTHGYEQYF. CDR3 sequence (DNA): TGTGCCAGCAGTACCCACGGCTACGAGCAGTACTTC.

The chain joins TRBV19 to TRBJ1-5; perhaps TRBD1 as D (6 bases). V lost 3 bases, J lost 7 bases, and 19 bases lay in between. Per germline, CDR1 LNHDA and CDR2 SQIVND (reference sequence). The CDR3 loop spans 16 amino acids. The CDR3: CASSIVTRARGQPQHF. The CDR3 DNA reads TGTGCCAGTAGTATCGTTACCAGAGCAAGGGGGCAGCCCCAGCATTTT.

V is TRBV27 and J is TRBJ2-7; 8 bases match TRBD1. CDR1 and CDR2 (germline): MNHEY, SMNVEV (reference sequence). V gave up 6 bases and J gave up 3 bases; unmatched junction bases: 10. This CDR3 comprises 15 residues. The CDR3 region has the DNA TGTGCCAGCAGCCCCCCCCCTGGGACAGGCTACGAGCAGTACTTC. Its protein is CASSPPPGTGYEQYF.

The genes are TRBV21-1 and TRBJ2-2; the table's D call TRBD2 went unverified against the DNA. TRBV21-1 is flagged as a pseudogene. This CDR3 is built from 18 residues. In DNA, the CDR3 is TGTGCCAGCAGCAAGTCAGGGAAAAGCGGGGCGCTCACCGGGGAGCTGTTTTTT. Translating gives CASSKSGKSGALTGELFF.

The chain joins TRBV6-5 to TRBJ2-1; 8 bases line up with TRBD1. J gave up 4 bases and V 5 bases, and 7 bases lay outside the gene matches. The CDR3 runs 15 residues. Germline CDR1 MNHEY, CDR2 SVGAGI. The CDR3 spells CASSRRDRRYNEQFF. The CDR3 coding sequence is TGTGCCAGCAGTCGCCGGGACAGGAGATACAATGAGCAGTTCTTC.

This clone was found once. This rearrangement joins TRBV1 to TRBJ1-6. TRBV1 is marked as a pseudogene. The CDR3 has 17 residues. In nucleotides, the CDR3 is TGCACCAGCAGCCAAGATCAGCCCAGCCGCACTAATTCACCCCTCCACTTT. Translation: CTSSQDQPSRTNSPLHF.

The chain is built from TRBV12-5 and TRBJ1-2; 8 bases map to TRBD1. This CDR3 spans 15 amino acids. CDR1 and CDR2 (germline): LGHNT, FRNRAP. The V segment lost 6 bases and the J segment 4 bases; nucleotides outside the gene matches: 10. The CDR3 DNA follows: TGTGCTAGTGGCCCGCAGGGGGCCCGTACCTATGGCTACACCTTC. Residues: CASGPQGARTYGYTF.

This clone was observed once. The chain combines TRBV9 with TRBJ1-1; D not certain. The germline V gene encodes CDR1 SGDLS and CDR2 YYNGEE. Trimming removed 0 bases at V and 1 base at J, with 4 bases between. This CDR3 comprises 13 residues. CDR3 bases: TGTGCCAGCAGCGTAGCCCAGAACACTGAAGCTTTCTTT. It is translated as CASSVAQNTEAFF.

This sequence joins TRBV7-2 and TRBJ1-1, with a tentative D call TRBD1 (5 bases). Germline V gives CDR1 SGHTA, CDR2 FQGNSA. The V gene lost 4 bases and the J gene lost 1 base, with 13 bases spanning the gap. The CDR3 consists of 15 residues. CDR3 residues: CASSSQGTGNTEAFF. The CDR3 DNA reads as TGTGCCAGCAGCTCTCAAGGGACGGGGAACACTGAAGCTTTCTTT.

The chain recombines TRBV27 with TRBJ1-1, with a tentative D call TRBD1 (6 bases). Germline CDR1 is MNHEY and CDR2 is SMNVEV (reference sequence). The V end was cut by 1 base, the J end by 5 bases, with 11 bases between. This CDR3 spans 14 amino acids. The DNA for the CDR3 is TGTGCCAGCAGTTTATTCGGGGGGCTAACTGAAGCTTTCTTT. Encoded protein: CASSLFGGLTEAFF.

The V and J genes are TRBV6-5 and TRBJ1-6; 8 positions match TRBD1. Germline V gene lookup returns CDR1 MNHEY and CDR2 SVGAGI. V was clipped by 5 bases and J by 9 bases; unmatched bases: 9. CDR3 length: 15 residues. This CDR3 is CASSITRDRISPLHF. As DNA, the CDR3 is TGTGCCAGCAGTATTACGCGGGACAGGATTTCACCCCTCCACTTT.

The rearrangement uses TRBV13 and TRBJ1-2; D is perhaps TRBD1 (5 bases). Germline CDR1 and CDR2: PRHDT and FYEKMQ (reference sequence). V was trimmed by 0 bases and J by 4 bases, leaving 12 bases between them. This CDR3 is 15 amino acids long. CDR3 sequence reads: CASSLGQGDLYGYTF. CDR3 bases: TGTGCCAGCAGCTTAGGCCAGGGAGATCTCTATGGCTACACCTTC.

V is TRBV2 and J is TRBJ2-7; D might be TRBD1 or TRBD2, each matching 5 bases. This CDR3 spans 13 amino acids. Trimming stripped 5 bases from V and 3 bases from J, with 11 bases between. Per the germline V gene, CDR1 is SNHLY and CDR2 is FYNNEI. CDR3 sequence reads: CASSRDRGYEQYF. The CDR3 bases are TGTGCCAGCAGTCGGGACCGGGGCTACGAGCAGTACTTC.

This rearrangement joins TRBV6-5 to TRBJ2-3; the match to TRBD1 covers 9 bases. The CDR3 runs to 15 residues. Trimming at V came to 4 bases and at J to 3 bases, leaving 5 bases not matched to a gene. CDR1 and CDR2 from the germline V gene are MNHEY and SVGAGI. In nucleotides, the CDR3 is TGTGCCAGCAGTTCGGGACAGGGCCGGACAGATACGCAGTATTTT. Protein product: CASSSGQGRTDTQYF.

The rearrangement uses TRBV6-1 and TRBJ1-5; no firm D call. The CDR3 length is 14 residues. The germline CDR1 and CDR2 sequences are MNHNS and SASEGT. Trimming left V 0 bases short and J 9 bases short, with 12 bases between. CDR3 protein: CASSEALTVRPQHF. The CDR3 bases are TGTGCCAGCAGTGAAGCGCTAACTGTACGGCCCCAGCATTTT.